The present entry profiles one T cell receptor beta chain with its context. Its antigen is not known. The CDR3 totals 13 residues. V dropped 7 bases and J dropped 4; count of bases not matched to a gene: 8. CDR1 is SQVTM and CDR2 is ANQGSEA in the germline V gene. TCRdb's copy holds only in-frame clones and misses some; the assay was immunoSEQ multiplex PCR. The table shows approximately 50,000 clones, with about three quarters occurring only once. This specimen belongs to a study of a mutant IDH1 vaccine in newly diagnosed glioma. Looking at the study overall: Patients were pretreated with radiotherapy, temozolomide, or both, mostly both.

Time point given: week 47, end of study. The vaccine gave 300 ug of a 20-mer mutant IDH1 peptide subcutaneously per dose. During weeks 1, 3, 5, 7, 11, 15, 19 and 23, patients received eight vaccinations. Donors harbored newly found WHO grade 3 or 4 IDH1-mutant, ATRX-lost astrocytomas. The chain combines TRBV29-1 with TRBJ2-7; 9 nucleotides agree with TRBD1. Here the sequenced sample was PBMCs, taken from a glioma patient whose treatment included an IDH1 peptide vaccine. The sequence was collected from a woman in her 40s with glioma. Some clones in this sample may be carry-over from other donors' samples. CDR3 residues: CSALTGGGYEQYF. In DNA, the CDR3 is TGCAGCGCACTGACAGGGGGAGGTTACGAGCAGTACTTC.